This T cell receptor beta chain stems from a study of blood T cell repertoires in COVID-19. Study at large: Acute-phase and convalescent COVID-19 samples originated in the United States, Italy and Spain.

This clone was detected a few times. V was clipped by 4 bases and J by 0 bases, with 11 bases between them. Germline V gene sequence: CDR1 LGHDT, CDR2 YNNKEL (reference sequence). The CDR3 is made up of 15 amino acids. TCRdb's table, derived via immunoSEQ multiplex PCR, lists solely in-frame clones and lacks some. The data show approximately 65,000 clones, under 80% seen once. The chain recombines TRBV3-1 (or the pseudogene TRBV3-2) with TRBJ2-3; D is unclear. The receptor was isolated from a woman aged 60-75 years who had been exposed to COVID-19. Source material: PBMCs or T cells enriched from blood (not recorded which). The CDR3 region is CASSPWSGSTDTQYF. The CDR3 DNA reads TGTGCCAGCAGCCCCTGGAGTGGGAGCACAGATACGCAGTATTTT.